This T cell receptor beta chain was profiled in a study of response to subunit inactivated influenza vaccine. To note about this clonotype: Its cognate antigen is unknown.

TCRdb re-derived calls from the RT-PCR reads in MiXCR, one entry per CDR3 protein. The table has about 780,000 distinct CDR3 sequences, less than 20% seen once. The V and J ends lost 6 bases and 6 bases, in that order; junction bases with no gene match: 3. Germline V gene lookup returns CDR1 SGHTA and CDR2 FQGTGA. There are 14 residues in the CDR3. Study-wide results and limits: Each seasonal influenza vaccination, the authors suggested, recruits few new T cells.

The specimen comprised PBMCs from blood, sampled roughly 5 days after vaccination. This clonotype originated in a man aged 50 to 60 who received an inactivated influenza vaccine. This chain connects TRBV7-3 to TRBJ2-3; 13 bases are a match to TRBD2. The CDR3 protein is CASSTSGRGDTQYF. The DNA of the CDR3 is TGTGCCAGCAGTACTAGCGGGAGGGGGGATACGCAGTATTTT.